The 5 T cell receptor beta chains in this list originate from one sample, sequenced in a study of cytotoxic CD8 clonotypes in ibrutinib-treated CLL (dated by TCRdb to the early 2020s). The receptor library was made with the immunoSEQ multiplex PCR assay. In TCRdb, the immuneACCESS table is reduced to in-frame sequences with V and J assigned. These tables do not hold every clone; where another copy was compared, an unresolved V gene accounts for under half, and the others remain unexplained. For this sample the table gives about 150,000 clones, of which around three quarters were detected only once. The ten most abundant clones make up around 13% of the sample. Taken with the paper, the label for time point translates to: about a year on ibrutinib. The specimen comprised PBMCs, sampled after 12 months of ibrutinib treatment. The receptors shown here come from a human donor with chronic lymphocytic leukemia.

The chain has TRBV4-3 and TRBJ2-7, with TRBD1 matching 7 bases. Germline assignment: CDR1 LGHNA and CDR2 YSLEER. V shed 3 bases, J shed 2 bases, and the junction held 13 bases outside the gene matches. The CDR3 loop spans 17 amino acids. The CDR3 DNA is TGCGCCAGCAGCCAGACGGAGTTTCCGGGACAGACCTACGAGCAGTACTTC. Translating gives CASSQTEFPGQTYEQYF.

CDR3 sequence (DNA): TGTGCCAGCAGTTTTTGGTCTAGCGGAGACAATGAGCAGTTCTTC. Amino acid sequence: CASSFWSSGDNEQFF. The chain joins TRBV27 to TRBJ2-1, with 7 bases that match TRBD2. The CDR3 length is 15 residues. V shed 3 bases, J shed 5 bases, and the junction held 7 bases outside the gene matches. Germline V gene sequence: CDR1 MNHEY, CDR2 SMNVEV (reference sequence).

This sequence joins TRBV29-1 and TRBJ2-7; 8 nucleotides agree with TRBD1. Unmatched junction bases numbered 6, after V lost 5 bases and J lost 3 bases. The CDR3 has 13 residues. Germline V gene lookup returns CDR1 SQVTM and CDR2 ANQGSEA. CDR3 loop: CSVKTGENYEQYF. In DNA form, the CDR3 reads TGCAGCGTTAAGACAGGGGAGAACTACGAGCAGTACTTC.

The sample holds one count of this clone. The chain has TRBV4-2 and TRBJ2-1, with D perhaps TRBD2 (6 bases). The CDR3 length is 15 residues. Germline V gene sequence: CDR1 LGHNA, CDR2 YNFKEQ. The V gene lost 1 base and the J gene lost 6 bases, with 13 bases spanning the gap. The CDR3 sequence: CASSQADRDFNEQFF. The CDR3 region has the DNA TGTGCCAGCAGCCAAGCCGACCGGGACTTCAATGAGCAGTTCTTC.

This sequence joins TRBV19 and TRBJ2-1; TRBD2 matches 16 bases. Germline-derived CDR1 and CDR2 are LNHDA and SQIVND (reference sequence). This CDR3 is 16 amino acids long. Trimming removed 3 bases from V and 7 bases from J; junction bases left unmatched: 3. The CDR3, as DNA: TGTGCCAGTAGTATGGGACTAGCGGGAGGGCTTAATGAGCAGTTCTTC. Translated: CASSMGLAGGLNEQFF. Variable domain in full (rest from reference TRBV19 and TRBJ2-1): DGGITQSPKYLFRKEGQNVTLSCEQNLNHDAMYWYRQDPGQGLRLIYYSQIVNDFQKGDIAEGYSVSREKKESFPLTVTSAQKNPTAFYLCASSMGLAGGLNEQFFGPGTRLTVL.